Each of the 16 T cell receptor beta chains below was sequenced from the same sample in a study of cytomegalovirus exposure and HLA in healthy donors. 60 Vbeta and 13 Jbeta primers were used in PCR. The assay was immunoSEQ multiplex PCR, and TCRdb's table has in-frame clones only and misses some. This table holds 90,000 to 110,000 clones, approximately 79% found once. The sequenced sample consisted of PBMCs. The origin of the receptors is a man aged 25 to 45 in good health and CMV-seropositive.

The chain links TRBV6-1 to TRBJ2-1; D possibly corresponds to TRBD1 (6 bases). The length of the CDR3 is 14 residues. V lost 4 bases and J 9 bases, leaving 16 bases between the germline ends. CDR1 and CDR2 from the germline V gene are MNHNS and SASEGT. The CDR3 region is CASSGRYRVGEQFF. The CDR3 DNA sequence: TGTGCCAGCAGTGGAAGATACAGGGTCGGTGAGCAGTTCTTC.

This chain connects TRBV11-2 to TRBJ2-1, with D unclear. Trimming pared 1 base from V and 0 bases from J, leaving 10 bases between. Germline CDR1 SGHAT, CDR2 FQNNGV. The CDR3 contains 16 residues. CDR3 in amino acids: CASSLGASSSYNEQFF. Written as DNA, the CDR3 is TGTGCCAGCAGCTTAGGGGCTTCGAGCTCCTACAATGAGCAGTTCTTC.

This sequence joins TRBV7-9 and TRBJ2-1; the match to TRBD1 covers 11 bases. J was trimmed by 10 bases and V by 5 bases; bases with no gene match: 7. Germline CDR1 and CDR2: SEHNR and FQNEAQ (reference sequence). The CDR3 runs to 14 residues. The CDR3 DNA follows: TGTGCCAGCAGCCCGGGGACAGGGGGTGAAGAGCAGTTCTTC. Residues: CASSPGTGGEEQFF.

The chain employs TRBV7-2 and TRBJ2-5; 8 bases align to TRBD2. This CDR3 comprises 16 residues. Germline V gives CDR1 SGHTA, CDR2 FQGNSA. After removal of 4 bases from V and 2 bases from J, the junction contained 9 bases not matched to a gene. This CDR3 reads CASSSGPSGPQETQYF. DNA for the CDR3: TGTGCCAGCAGCTCAGGTCCTAGCGGGCCTCAAGAGACCCAGTACTTC.

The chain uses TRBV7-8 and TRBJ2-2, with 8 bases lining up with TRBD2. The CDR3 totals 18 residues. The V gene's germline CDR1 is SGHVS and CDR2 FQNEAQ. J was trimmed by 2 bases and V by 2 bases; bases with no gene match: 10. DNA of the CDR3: TGTGCCAGCAGCTTAACCGCCACTAGCGGATTAAACACCGGGGAGCTGTTTTTT. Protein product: CASSLTATSGLNTGELFF.

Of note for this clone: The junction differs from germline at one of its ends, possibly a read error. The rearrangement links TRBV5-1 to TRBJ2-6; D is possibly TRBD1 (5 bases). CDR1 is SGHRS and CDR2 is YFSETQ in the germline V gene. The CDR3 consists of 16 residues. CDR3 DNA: TGCGCCAGCACCTTGGATACAGGCTCTGGGGCCAACGTCCTGACTTTC. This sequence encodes CASTLDTGSGANVLTF.

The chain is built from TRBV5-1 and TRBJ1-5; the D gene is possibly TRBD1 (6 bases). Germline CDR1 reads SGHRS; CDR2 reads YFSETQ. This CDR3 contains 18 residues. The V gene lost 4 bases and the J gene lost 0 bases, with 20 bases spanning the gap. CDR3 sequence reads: CASSRGLGGPYSNQPQHF. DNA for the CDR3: TGCGCCAGCAGCAGAGGGCTGGGGGGGCCCTATAGCAATCAGCCCCAGCATTTT. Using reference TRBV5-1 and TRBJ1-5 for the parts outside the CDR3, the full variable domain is KAGVTQTPRYLIKTRGQQVTLSCSPISGHRSVSWYQQTPGQGLQFLFEYFSETQRNKGNFPGRFSGRQFSNSRSEMNVSTLELGDSALYLCASSRGLGGPYSNQPQHFGDGTRLSIL.

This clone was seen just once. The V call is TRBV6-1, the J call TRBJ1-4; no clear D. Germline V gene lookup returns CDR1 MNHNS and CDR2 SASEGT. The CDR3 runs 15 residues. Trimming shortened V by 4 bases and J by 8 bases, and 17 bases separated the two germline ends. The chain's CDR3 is CASSGRRSDREKLFF. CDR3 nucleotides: TGTGCCAGCAGTGGGAGAAGGTCCGATCGGGAAAAACTGTTTTTT.

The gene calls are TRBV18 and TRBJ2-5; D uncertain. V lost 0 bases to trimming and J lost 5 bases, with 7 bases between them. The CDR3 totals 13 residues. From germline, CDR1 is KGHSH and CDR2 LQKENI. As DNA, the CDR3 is TGTGCCAGCTCACCACCGGCCTCTGAGACCCAGTACTTC. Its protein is CASSPPASETQYF.

CDR3: CASPSGTEAFF. The CDR3 region has the DNA TGTGCCAGCCCCTCAGGCACTGAAGCTTTCTTT. V gene TRBV21-1 combines with J gene TRBJ1-1; the table's D call, TRBD1, has no DNA check behind it. TRBV21-1 is labeled a pseudogene. The CDR3 runs to 11 residues.

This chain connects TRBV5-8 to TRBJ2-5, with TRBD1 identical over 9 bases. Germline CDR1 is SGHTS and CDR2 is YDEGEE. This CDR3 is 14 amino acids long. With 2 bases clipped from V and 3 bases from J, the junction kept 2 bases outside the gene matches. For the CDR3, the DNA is TGTGCCAGCAGCTTATGGACAGGGGAAGAGACCCAGTACTTC. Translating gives CASSLWTGEETQYF.

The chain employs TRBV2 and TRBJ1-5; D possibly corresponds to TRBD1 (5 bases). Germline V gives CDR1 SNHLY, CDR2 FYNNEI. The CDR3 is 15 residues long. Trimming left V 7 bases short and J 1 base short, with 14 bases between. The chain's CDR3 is CASTPDTGSNQPQHF. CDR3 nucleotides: TGTGCCAGCACCCCGGACACCGGGAGCAATCAGCCCCAGCATTTT.

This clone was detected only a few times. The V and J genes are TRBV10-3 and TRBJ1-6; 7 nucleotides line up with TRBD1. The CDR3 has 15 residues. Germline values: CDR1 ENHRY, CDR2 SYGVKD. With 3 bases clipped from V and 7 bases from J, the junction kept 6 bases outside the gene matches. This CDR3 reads CAISEWTGVNSPLHF. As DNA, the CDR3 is TGTGCCATCAGTGAATGGACAGGAGTAAATTCACCCCTCCACTTT.

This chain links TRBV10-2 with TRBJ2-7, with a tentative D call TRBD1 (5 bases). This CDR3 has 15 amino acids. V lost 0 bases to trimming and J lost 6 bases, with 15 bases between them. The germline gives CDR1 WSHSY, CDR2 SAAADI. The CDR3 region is CASSESRTIILEQYF. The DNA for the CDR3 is TGCGCCAGCAGTGAGTCCCGGACAATTATTCTCGAGCAGTACTTC.

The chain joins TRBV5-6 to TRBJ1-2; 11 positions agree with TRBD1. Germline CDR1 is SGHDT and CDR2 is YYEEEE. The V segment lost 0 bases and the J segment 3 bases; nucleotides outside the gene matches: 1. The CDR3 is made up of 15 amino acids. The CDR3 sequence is CASSLGTGGYYGYTF. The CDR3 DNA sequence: TGTGCCAGCAGCTTGGGGACAGGGGGCTACTATGGCTACACCTTC. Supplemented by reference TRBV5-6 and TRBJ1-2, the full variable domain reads DAGVTQSPTHLIKTRGQQVTLRCSPKSGHDTVSWYQQALGQGPQFIFQYYEEEERQRGNFPDRFSGHQFPNYSSELNVNALLLGDSALYLCASSLGTGGYYGYTFGSGTRLTVV.

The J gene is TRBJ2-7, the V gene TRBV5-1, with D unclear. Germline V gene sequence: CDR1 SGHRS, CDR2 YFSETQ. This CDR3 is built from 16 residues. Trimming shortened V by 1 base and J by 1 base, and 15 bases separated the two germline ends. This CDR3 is CASSLNYEALSYEQYF. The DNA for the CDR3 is TGCGCCAGCAGCTTGAACTACGAAGCCCTTTCCTACGAGCAGTACTTC.